Below are 21 T cell receptor beta chains sequenced from a single sample in a study of cytomegalovirus exposure and HLA in healthy donors. Using immunoSEQ multiplex PCR, the repertoire was profiled, and TCRdb retains in-frame clones only, with some absent. Of 120,000 or so clones in the sample, approximately 90% were seen once. Sequencing used PBMCs. The receptor set was obtained from a woman aged 18-29 years in good health and CMV-seronegative.

This chain uses TRBV6-1 with TRBJ2-5; D may be TRBD2 (6 bases). V was pared by 1 base and J by 1 base, with 10 bases between. This CDR3 has 15 residues. Germline V CDR1 and CDR2: MNHNS, SASEGT. CDR3 amino acids: CASSEVGGIQETQYF. The CDR3 DNA sequence: TGTGCCAGCAGTGAAGTGGGGGGAATCCAAGAGACCCAGTACTTC.

This rearrangement joins TRBV10-3 to TRBJ2-3, with D unclear. V lost 10 bases, J lost 3 bases, and 11 bases lay in between. Per the germline V gene, CDR1 is ENHRY and CDR2 is SYGVKD. The CDR3 loop spans 12 amino acids. The CDR3 region is CATQATTDTQYF. The CDR3, as DNA: TGTGCCACCCAGGCTACAACAGATACGCAGTATTTT.

The rearrangement uses TRBV30 and TRBJ2-3, with 7 nucleotides matching TRBD2. CDR3 length: 15 residues. The V and J ends lost 2 bases and 8 bases, in that order; junction bases with no gene match: 13. The V gene's germline CDR1 is GTSNPN and CDR2 SVGIG (reference sequence). The DNA of the CDR3 is TGTGCCTGGAGTCCAACAGCTAGCGGTTGGGGTACGCAGTATTTT. Translated: CAWSPTASGWGTQYF.

The chain has TRBV19 and TRBJ1-4; weak D call: TRBD1 (5 bases). The length of the CDR3 is 15 residues. V lost 5 bases and J lost 8, with 18 bases in between. Germline CDR1 is LNHDA and CDR2 is SQIVND (reference sequence). The CDR3 bases are TGTGCCAGTAGTTACAGGACGGACCACGTAGAAAAACTGTTTTTT. This encodes CASSYRTDHVEKLFF.

This sequence joins TRBV27 and TRBJ2-1, with D tentatively TRBD1 (5 bases). Trimming cost V 11 bases and J 6 bases, with 17 bases left between them. CDR3 length: 13 amino acids. Germline values: CDR1 MNHEY, CDR2 SMNVEV (reference sequence). The CDR3 DNA sequence: TGTGCCTCCCAGGGAATGAATATCAATGAGCAGTTCTTC. This translates into CASQGMNINEQFF.

The chain couples TRBV7-3 to TRBJ2-3; tentative D call: TRBD2 (6 bases). V lost 1 base and J 3 bases, leaving 11 bases between the germline ends. In germline, CDR1 is SGHTA, CDR2 FQGTGA. The CDR3 spans 15 residues. CDR3 DNA: TGTGCCAGCAGCTTAATCGGGGGACCAACAGATACGCAGTATTTT. Amino acids: CASSLIGGPTDTQYF.

A single count supports this clone. This chain joins TRBV5-4 and TRBJ2-7; a weak D match, TRBD2 (6 bases). Per the germline V gene, CDR1 is SGHNT and CDR2 is YYREEE (reference sequence). The CDR3 is made up of 14 amino acids. Trimming cost V 3 bases and J 6 bases, with 16 bases left between them. CDR3 protein: CASSSGLLGGEQYF. The CDR3 bases are TGTGCCAGCAGCTCAGGACTACTCGGGGGCGAGCAGTACTTC.

V usage is TRBV28 and J usage is TRBJ1-5; the D gene is possibly TRBD1 (6 bases). Per germline, CDR1 MDHEN and CDR2 SYDVKM. This CDR3 has 15 residues. The germline V and J ends were trimmed by 6 bases and 3 bases, with 15 bases remaining between them. The CDR3 spells CASSSASGANQPQHF. CDR3 in DNA: TGTGCCAGCAGCTCAGCATCAGGGGCCAATCAGCCCCAGCATTTT.

This chain connects TRBV6-5 to TRBJ1-1; D remains ambiguous. The ends were cut back, 7 bases at V and 7 bases at J, with 16 bases in the middle. The CDR3 length is 13 residues. Germline CDR1 MNHEY, CDR2 SVGAGI. DNA of the CDR3: TGTGCCAGCAAGTACAGAACCCACGGTGAAGCTTTCTTT. It translates to CASKYRTHGEAFF.

This chain uses TRBV4-3 with TRBJ2-6; a possible D gene is TRBD1 (5 bases). V gave up 1 base and J gave up 1 base, with 11 bases separating them. Germline CDR1 LGHNA, CDR2 YSLEER. The CDR3 extends over 17 amino acids. The CDR3: CASSQVYPGSGANVLTF. As DNA, the CDR3 is TGCGCCAGCAGCCAAGTGTACCCAGGGTCTGGGGCCAACGTCCTGACTTTC.

V usage is TRBV7-9 and J usage is TRBJ2-7, with TRBD1 matching over 7 bases. CDR1 and CDR2 from the germline V gene are SEHNR and FQNEAQ (reference sequence). The CDR3 spans 17 residues. V gave up 4 bases and J gave up 3 bases; unmatched junction bases: 15. CDR3: CASSSWTTGKEGYEQYF. The CDR3 DNA reads TGTGCCAGCAGCTCCTGGACGACAGGGAAAGAAGGCTACGAGCAGTACTTC. Full variable domain (remainder filled in from reference TRBV7-9 and TRBJ2-7): DTGVSQNPRHKITKRGQNVTFRCDPISEHNRLYWYRQTLGQGPEFLTYFQNEAQLEKSRLLSDRFSAERPKGSFSTLEIQRTEQGDSAMYLCASSSWTTGKEGYEQYFGPGTRLTVT.

This chain connects TRBV30 to TRBJ2-5, with D possibly matching TRBD1 (6 bases). Germline CDR1 is GTSNPN and CDR2 is SVGIG (reference sequence). CDR3 length equals 13 residues. The germline V and J ends were trimmed by 0 bases and 3 bases, with 8 bases remaining between them. The CDR3 loop reads CAWSVWDKETQYF. The CDR3 nucleotides are TGTGCCTGGAGTGTCTGGGACAAAGAGACCCAGTACTTC.

This rearrangement joins TRBV15 to TRBJ2-1; 8 nucleotides align to TRBD2. The CDR3 totals 15 residues. The germline V gene has CDR1 LNHNV and CDR2 YYDKDF (reference sequence). The V and J ends lost 3 bases and 3 bases, in that order; junction bases with no gene match: 4. CDR3 sequence (DNA): TGTGCCACCAGCAGTAGCGGGGAAAACTACAATGAGCAGTTCTTC. It is translated as CATSSSGENYNEQFF.

This chain joins TRBV11-1 and TRBJ2-3, with D perhaps TRBD2 (6 bases). The CDR3 extends over 15 amino acids. V was clipped by 5 bases and J by 3 bases, with 15 bases between them. Germline lookup yields CDR1 SGHAT and CDR2 FQDESV (reference sequence). Here the CDR3 DNA reads TGTGCCAGCAGCGGCGGGACTCGCCCGACAGATACGCAGTATTTT. It codes for CASSGGTRPTDTQYF.

This chain connects TRBV4-2 to TRBJ2-2; 11 bases match TRBD1. V dropped 6 bases and J dropped 4; count of bases not matched to a gene: 4. Germline CDR1 and CDR2: LGHNA and YNFKEQ. This CDR3 has 15 amino acids. CDR3 sequence: CASRVGTGGTGELFF. CDR3 sequence (DNA): TGTGCCAGCAGGGTGGGGACAGGGGGCACCGGGGAGCTGTTTTTT.

This chain uses TRBV5-6 with TRBJ2-7, with 8 bases fitting TRBD1. CDR3 size: 14 residues. V was clipped by 4 bases and J by 3 bases; unmatched bases: 6. Germline V gene sequence: CDR1 SGHDT, CDR2 YYEEEE. As DNA, the CDR3 is TGTGCCAGCAGCAGGAGGACAGGGATCTACGAGCAGTACTTC. Its translation: CASSRRTGIYEQYF. Based on the CDR3 plus reference TRBV5-6 and TRBJ2-7, the full variable domain is DAGVTQSPTHLIKTRGQQVTLRCSPKSGHDTVSWYQQALGQGPQFIFQYYEEEERQRGNFPDRFSGHQFPNYSSELNVNALLLGDSALYLCASSRRTGIYEQYFGPGTRLTVT.

The V call is TRBV27, the J call TRBJ1-1, with TRBD1 as a possible D gene (6 bases). Trimming shortened V by 2 bases and J by 0 bases, and 13 bases separated the two germline ends. This CDR3 contains 16 residues. The V gene's germline CDR1 is MNHEY and CDR2 SMNVEV (reference sequence). DNA of the CDR3: TGTGCCAGCAGTTTAACGCAGGGGCAAATGAACACTGAAGCTTTCTTT. Translated, it gives CASSLTQGQMNTEAFF.

The rearrangement links TRBV7-2 to TRBJ1-4, with 7 nucleotides matching TRBD1. The V gene's germline CDR1 is SGHTA and CDR2 FQGNSA. V lost 1 base, J lost 3 bases, and 2 bases stayed unmatched. The CDR3 is 15 residues long. The CDR3 loop is CASSLVQGANEKLFF. The CDR3 nucleotides read TGTGCCAGCAGCTTAGTGCAGGGGGCTAATGAAAAACTGTTTTTT. Complete variable domain (other parts from reference TRBV7-2 and TRBJ1-4): GAGVSQSPSNKVTEKGKDVELRCDPISGHTALYWYRQSLGQGLEFLIYFQGNSAPDKSGLPSDRFSAERTGGSVSTLTIQRTQQEDSAVYLCASSLVQGANEKLFFGSGTQLSVL.

This chain uses TRBV30 with TRBJ2-1; no clear D. Trimming removed 5 bases from V and 8 bases from J, with 13 bases in between. The CDR3 totals 12 residues. Germline CDR1 is GTSNPN and CDR2 is SVGIG (reference sequence). The CDR3 bases are TGTGCCTGGGGTAACGTACACCATGAGCAGTTCTTC. Its protein is CAWGNVHHEQFF.

In its sample, this clone was seen many times. This chain links TRBV15 with TRBJ2-7, with 8 positions matching TRBD1. The CDR3 consists of 14 residues. Trimming cost V 4 bases and J 7 bases; bases outside gene matches: 9. Looked up from germline, CDR1 is LNHNV and CDR2 is YYDKDF (reference sequence). CDR3 residues: CATSTRSTGVEQYF. In nucleotides, the CDR3 is TGTGCCACCAGCACCCGATCGACAGGGGTTGAGCAGTACTTC.

The rearrangement links TRBV5-4 to TRBJ2-5; 8 positions agree with TRBD1. In germline, CDR1 is SGHNT, CDR2 YYREEE (reference sequence). Losses at the gene ends were 0 bases for V and 3 bases for J; bases not matched to a gene: 1. CDR3 length equals 14 residues. CDR3 DNA: TGTGCCAGCAGCTTGGCAGGGGGCAAAGAGACCCAGTACTTC. Its protein product is CASSLAGGKETQYF.